This T cell receptor beta chain was observed in a study of T cell responses to AZD1222 COVID-19 vaccine. Germline-derived CDR1 and CDR2 are MNHEY and SVGAGI. V was clipped by 3 bases and J by 5 bases, with 14 bases between them. The CDR3 consists of 15 residues. TCRdb keeps only in-frame clones here, not all; method: immunoSEQ multiplex PCR. In the table there are about 140,000 clones, 70% to 90% of which are singletons. The rearrangement links TRBV6-5 to TRBJ2-1, with TRBD1 as a possible D gene (6 bases). This TCR was sampled from an adult who received the AZD1222 COVID-19 vaccine. Sequencing used peripheral blood, obtained 28 days after the second AZD1222 dose. Here the CDR3 reads CASSYSWGLDNEQFF. The CDR3 nucleotides are TGTGCCAGCAGTTATTCGTGGGGGCTGGACAATGAGCAGTTCTTC.